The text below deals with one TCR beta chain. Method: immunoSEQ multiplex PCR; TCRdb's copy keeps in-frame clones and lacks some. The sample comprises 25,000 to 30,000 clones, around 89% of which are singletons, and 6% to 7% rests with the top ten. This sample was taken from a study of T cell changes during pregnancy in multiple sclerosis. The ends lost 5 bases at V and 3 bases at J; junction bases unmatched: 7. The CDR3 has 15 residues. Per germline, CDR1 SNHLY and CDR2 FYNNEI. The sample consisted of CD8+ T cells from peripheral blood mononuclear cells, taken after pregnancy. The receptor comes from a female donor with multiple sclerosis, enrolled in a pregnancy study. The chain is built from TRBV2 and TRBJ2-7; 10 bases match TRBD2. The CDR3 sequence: CASSPTSGTFYEQYF. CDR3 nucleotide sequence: TGTGCCAGCAGTCCTACTAGCGGGACCTTCTACGAGCAGTACTTC.